The next 29 T cell receptor beta chains were all read from a single sample in a study of blood T cell repertoires in COVID-19. The assay was immunoSEQ multiplex PCR, and TCRdb's table has in-frame clones only and misses some. Of about 280,000 clones detected, roughly 85% appear once; the ten largest clones hold around 5.5%. Sequenced sample: peripheral blood. The source of these receptors is a man in his forties or fifties with active or convalescent COVID-19.

The rearrangement uses TRBV28 and TRBJ1-6; TRBD1 might be the D (6 bases). From germline, CDR1 is MDHEN and CDR2 SYDVKM. The V end was cut by 4 bases, the J end by 14 bases, with 15 bases between. The CDR3 is 13 amino acids. The CDR3 sequence: CASSSQGPATLHF. CDR3 bases: TGTGCCAGCAGTTCACAGGGTCCCGCGACCCTCCACTTT. Combining the CDR3 with reference TRBV28 and TRBJ1-6 gives the whole variable domain DVKVTQSSRYLVKRTGEKVFLECVQDMDHENMFWYRQDPGLGLRLIYFSYDVKMKEKGDIPEGYSVSREKKERFSLILESASTNQTSMYLCASSSQGPATLHFGNGTRLTVT.

The V call is TRBV19, the J call TRBJ1-5; TRBD1 matches 7 bases. This CDR3 region has 14 residues. V dropped 3 bases and J dropped 5; count of bases not matched to a gene: 4. Per germline, CDR1 LNHDA and CDR2 SQIVND (reference sequence). The CDR3 nucleotides are TGTGCCAGTAGTATCCGGACAGGCGATCAGCCCCAGCATTTT. Translation: CASSIRTGDQPQHF.

This clone came up a few times. The chain couples TRBV30 to TRBJ1-6; no clear D. The CDR3 totals 14 residues. CDR1 and CDR2 (germline): GTSNPN, SVGIG (reference sequence). The germline V and J ends were trimmed by 0 bases and 5 bases, with 8 bases remaining between them. Written as DNA, the CDR3 is TGTGCCTGGAGTGTACCAGGCAATAATTCACCCCTCCACTTT. The encoded protein is CAWSVPGNNSPLHF.

This chain connects TRBV2 to TRBJ1-2, with TRBD1 as a possible D gene (6 bases). This CDR3 has 14 residues. Per germline, CDR1 SNHLY and CDR2 FYNNEI. Trimming pared 10 bases from V and 1 base from J, leaving 16 bases between. The CDR3 here is CATSQGQHNYGYTF. CDR3 bases: TGTGCCACGAGCCAAGGACAGCATAACTATGGCTACACCTTC.

This chain uses TRBV20-1 with TRBJ2-1; 8 bases match TRBD2. The CDR3 length is 11 residues. The V and J ends lost 4 bases and 15 bases, in that order; junction bases with no gene match: 8. The germline V gene encodes CDR1 DFQATT and CDR2 SNEGSKA (reference sequence). The CDR3 DNA follows: TGCAGTGCTATACTCACCAGCGGGAGGTTCTTC. Translated, it gives CSAILTSGRFF.

In its sample, this clone was seen once. The chain couples TRBV5-1 to TRBJ2-3, with 15 bases identical to TRBD2. Germline-derived CDR1 and CDR2 are SGHRS and YFSETQ. Trimming took 0 bases from V and 9 from J; bases not matched to a gene: 5. CDR3 length: 16 residues. DNA for the CDR3: TGCGCCAGCAGCTTGGAGGGACTAGCGGGAGGCCGCACGCAGTATTTT. This gives the protein CASSLEGLAGGRTQYF.

The V gene is TRBV27, the J gene TRBJ2-7; 15 bases agree with TRBD2. This CDR3 comprises 17 residues. Germline V CDR1 and CDR2: MNHEY, SMNVEV (reference sequence). J gave up 1 base and V 4 bases, and 5 bases lay outside the gene matches. CDR3 loop: CASSSGLAGGTSYEQYF. Written as DNA, the CDR3 is TGTGCCAGCAGTTCGGGACTAGCGGGAGGTACTTCCTACGAGCAGTACTTC.

V gene TRBV2 combines with J gene TRBJ2-1; 11 nucleotides match TRBD2. The V gene's germline CDR1 is SNHLY and CDR2 FYNNEI. J lost 4 bases, V lost 6 bases, and 8 bases had no gene match. CDR3 size: 16 residues. CDR3 nucleotide sequence: TGTGCCAGCAGCCCGACCGGGACTAGCGGTTACAATGAGCAGTTCTTC. It codes for CASSPTGTSGYNEQFF.

This clone was found once. The V gene is TRBV4-2, the J gene TRBJ2-7; TRBD1 matches 7 bases. The trim removed 3 bases at V and 2 bases at J, leaving 10 bases unmatched. Germline CDR1 reads LGHNA; CDR2 reads YNFKEQ. The CDR3 contains 16 residues. The CDR3: CASSQETGVQTYEQYF. CDR3 nucleotide sequence: TGTGCCAGCAGCCAGGAAACAGGGGTACAAACCTACGAGCAGTACTTC.

This chain links TRBV5-6 with TRBJ2-2; 7 nucleotides match TRBD2. Trimming took 4 bases from V and 3 from J; bases not matched to a gene: 9. The CDR3 has 16 residues. CDR1 and CDR2 from the germline V gene are SGHDT and YYEEEE. For the CDR3, the DNA is TGTGCCAGCAGCGCACCCCGGGACTACCACACCGGGGAGCTGTTTTTT. Translation gives CASSAPRDYHTGELFF. Together with reference TRBV5-6 and TRBJ2-2, the CDR3 gives the full variable domain: DAGVTQSPTHLIKTRGQQVTLRCSPKSGHDTVSWYQQALGQGPQFIFQYYEEEERQRGNFPDRFSGHQFPNYSSELNVNALLLGDSALYLCASSAPRDYHTGELFFGEGSRLTVL.

This rearrangement joins TRBV7-9 to TRBJ1-2; 7 bases align to TRBD1. Germline assignment: CDR1 SEHNR and CDR2 FQNEAQ (reference sequence). J lost 9 bases, V lost 2 bases, and 21 bases had no gene match. The CDR3 totals 18 residues. CDR3 sequence (DNA): TGTGCCAGCAGCTTAACCTATACCTGGGACAGCTCAAAAGAGCGCTACACCTTC. Protein: CASSLTYTWDSSKERYTF.

The chain couples TRBV7-2 to TRBJ2-3, with no clear D. In germline, CDR1 is SGHTA, CDR2 FQGNSA. V was pared by 2 bases and J by 5 bases, with 14 bases between. CDR3 length equals 15 residues. The CDR3 spells CASSLSAPLRDTQYF. CDR3 DNA sequence: TGTGCCAGCAGCTTAAGCGCCCCCCTAAGAGATACGCAGTATTTT.

V gene TRBV4-3 combines with J gene TRBJ1-4; D is perhaps TRBD1 (6 bases). Per germline, CDR1 LGHNA and CDR2 YSLEER. V lost 4 bases, J lost 8 bases, and 17 bases lay in between. The length of the CDR3 is 15 residues. The CDR3 nucleotides read TGCGCCAGCAGCCGGACCCGGGACATTTTAGAAAAACTGTTTTTT. Amino acid sequence: CASSRTRDILEKLFF.

The chain is built from TRBV15 and TRBJ2-7, with D hard to call. The CDR3 spans 13 residues. CDR1 LNHNV and CDR2 YYDKDF come from the germline V gene (reference sequence). Between the trimmed V and J ends, which lost 8 bases and 3 bases, there was a span of 14 bases. The CDR3 loop reads CATAVHLGYEQYF. CDR3 nucleotides: TGTGCCACCGCCGTCCACCTAGGCTACGAGCAGTACTTC.

This clone showed up just once. This rearrangement joins TRBV3-1 (or the pseudogene TRBV3-2) to TRBJ1-4; 8 nucleotides align to TRBD1. The length of the CDR3 is 14 residues. Germline CDR1 is LGHDT and CDR2 is YNNKEL (reference sequence). The V gene end was trimmed by 4 bases and the J gene end by 7 bases; junction bases not matched to a gene: 5. CDR3: CASSLRGLGEKLFF. The CDR3 DNA reads TGTGCCAGCAGCCTCAGGGGGCTCGGTGAAAAACTGTTTTTT.

The genes are TRBV5-6 and TRBJ2-5; no definite D call. In germline, CDR1 is SGHDT, CDR2 YYEEEE. V lost 2 bases and J 3 bases, leaving 11 bases between the germline ends. This CDR3 comprises 14 residues. This chain's CDR3 is CASSFRNGEETQYF. CDR3 in DNA: TGTGCCAGCAGCTTCCGAAACGGAGAAGAGACCCAGTACTTC.

This chain connects TRBV18 to TRBJ2-7; 7 bases agree with TRBD1. The V gene's germline CDR1 is KGHSH and CDR2 LQKENI. This CDR3 is built from 15 residues. Unmatched junction bases numbered 7, after V lost 3 bases and J lost 2 bases. The CDR3 loop reads CASSPPTGIPYEQYF. CDR3 DNA sequence: TGTGCCAGCTCACCCCCGACAGGGATCCCCTACGAGCAGTACTTC.

The gene calls are TRBV12-5 and TRBJ2-7; D is unresolved. Per the germline V gene, CDR1 is LGHNT and CDR2 is FRNRAP. Trimming stripped 1 base from V and 4 bases from J, with 5 bases between. This CDR3 comprises 12 residues. CDR3 in amino acids: CASGLGVYEQYF. The CDR3 nucleotides read TGTGCTAGTGGTTTGGGAGTATACGAGCAGTACTTC. The full variable domain, completed using reference TRBV12-5 and TRBJ2-7, is DARVTQTPRHKVTEMGQEVTMRCQPILGHNTVFWYRQTMMQGLELLAYFRNRAPLDDSGMPKDRFSAEMPDATLATLKIQPSEPRDSAVYFCASGLGVYEQYFGPGTRLTVT.

The genes are TRBV28 and TRBJ2-7; 9 bases fit TRBD1. Per germline, CDR1 MDHEN and CDR2 SYDVKM. V lost 4 bases to trimming and J lost 5 bases; unmatched junction nucleotides: 12. This CDR3 spans 16 amino acids. CDR3 sequence: CASSSPAGTGTDEQYF. As DNA, the CDR3 is TGTGCCAGCAGTTCTCCAGCCGGGACAGGGACGGACGAGCAGTACTTC.

V is TRBV6-5 and J is TRBJ2-7; perhaps TRBD2 as D (6 bases). The germline V gene encodes CDR1 MNHEY and CDR2 SVGAGI. Trimming removed 6 bases from V and 4 bases from J, with 19 bases in between. The CDR3 has 15 amino acids. CDR3 sequence reads: CASRRNSGEGYEQYF. The CDR3 DNA follows: TGTGCCAGCAGACGCAACTCGGGAGAGGGTTACGAGCAGTACTTC.

The V and J genes are TRBV18 and TRBJ1-1; D not resolved. Trimming cost V 3 bases and J 2 bases, with 7 bases left between them. The length of the CDR3 is 13 residues. The germline CDR1 and CDR2 sequences are KGHSH and LQKENI. The CDR3 DNA sequence: TGTGCCAGCTCACCTCTTCGTAACACTGAAGCTTTCTTT. Translation gives CASSPLRNTEAFF.

This chain joins TRBV5-6 and TRBJ1-1, with TRBD1 matching 7 bases. The CDR3 is 13 amino acids. The junction had 6 bases not matched to a gene; V was cut back by 4 bases and J by 6 bases. Germline V gene data show CDR1 as SGHDT and CDR2 as YYEEEE. DNA for the CDR3: TGTGCCAGCAGCAGGCGAACAGGGGCTGAAGCTTTCTTT. Its protein product is CASSRRTGAEAFF.

V and J are TRBV27 and TRBJ2-3; D is uncertain. CDR3 size: 12 residues. Trimming removed 2 bases at V and 5 bases at J, with 5 bases between. Germline-derived CDR1 and CDR2 are MNHEY and SMNVEV (reference sequence). For the CDR3, the DNA is TGTGCCAGCAGTTTAAACAGAGATACGCAGTATTTT. Translating it yields CASSLNRDTQYF.

This sequence joins TRBV5-6 and TRBJ2-1, with 9 bases matching TRBD1. V trimming: 5 bases; J trimming: 0 bases; junction bases outside the gene matches: 3. Germline V CDR1 and CDR2: SGHDT, YYEEEE. The CDR3 runs to 15 residues. CDR3 in amino acids: CASRSGQGSYNEQFF. The CDR3 DNA sequence: TGTGCCAGCAGGTCGGGACAGGGCTCCTACAATGAGCAGTTCTTC.

This clone has only one observation. The chain employs TRBV4-3 and TRBJ1-2, with unresolved D. Trimming cost V 0 bases and J 8 bases, with 13 bases left between them. CDR1 and CDR2 (germline): LGHNA, YSLEER. The CDR3 contains 14 residues. CDR3 sequence: CASSQERVGVGYTF. CDR3 DNA: TGCGCCAGCAGCCAAGAAAGAGTCGGGGTAGGCTACACCTTC.

The V gene is TRBV28, the J gene TRBJ2-7; D perhaps matches TRBD2 (6 bases). Germline-derived CDR1 and CDR2 are MDHEN and SYDVKM. V was clipped by 4 bases and J by 0 bases, with 34 bases between them. The length of the CDR3 is 22 residues. The CDR3 DNA sequence: TGTGCCAGCAGTTCAATTTATATGCGTAGGGACTTTAGGGAGGCACTCTCCTACGAGCAGTACTTC. It yields the protein CASSSIYMRRDFREALSYEQYF. The full variable domain, rest sourced from reference TRBV28 and TRBJ2-7, is DVKVTQSSRYLVKRTGEKVFLECVQDMDHENMFWYRQDPGLGLRLIYFSYDVKMKEKGDIPEGYSVSREKKERFSLILESASTNQTSMYLCASSSIYMRRDFREALSYEQYFGPGTRLTVT.

This clone was seen a few times. Other nucleotide sequences from this sample produce the same CDR3. The chain couples TRBV30 to TRBJ2-1; TRBD2 matches at 10 bases. CDR3 length equals 15 residues. The germline gives CDR1 GTSNPN, CDR2 SVGIG (reference sequence). Unmatched junction bases numbered 3, after V lost 0 bases and J lost 4 bases. The CDR3 is CAWSVSSGRYNEQFF. The CDR3 DNA reads as TGTGCCTGGAGTGTATCTAGCGGGAGATACAATGAGCAGTTCTTC.

This chain links TRBV5-1 with TRBJ2-2, with 10 bases fitting TRBD1. CDR3 length equals 15 residues. Germline-derived CDR1 and CDR2 are SGHRS and YFSETQ. Trimming at V came to 4 bases and at J to 5 bases, leaving 5 bases not matched to a gene. The chain's CDR3 is CASSNGGQGTGELFF. The CDR3 nucleotides read TGCGCCAGCAGCAATGGGGGACAGGGGACCGGGGAGCTGTTTTTT.

The J gene is TRBJ2-1, the V gene TRBV5-4; D remains unclear. Germline V lookup: CDR1 SGHNT, CDR2 YYREEE (reference sequence). V was trimmed by 1 base and J by 0 bases, leaving 8 bases between them. CDR3 length: 15 amino acids. For the CDR3, the DNA is TGTGCCAGCAGCTTGAAAGCAGGCTCCTACAATGAGCAGTTCTTC. Translating it yields CASSLKAGSYNEQFF.